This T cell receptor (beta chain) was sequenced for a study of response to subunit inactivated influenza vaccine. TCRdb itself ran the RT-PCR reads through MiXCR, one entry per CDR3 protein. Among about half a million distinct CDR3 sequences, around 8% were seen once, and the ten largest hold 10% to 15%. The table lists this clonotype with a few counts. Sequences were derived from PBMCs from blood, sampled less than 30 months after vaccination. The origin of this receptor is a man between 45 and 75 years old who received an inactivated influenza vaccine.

The CDR3 sequence is CASTEGTSGSSYNEQFF. DNA of the CDR3: TGTGCCAGCACCGAAGGAACTAGCGGGAGTAGCTACAATGAGCAGTTCTTC. The genes are TRBV3-1 and TRBJ2-1; 11 bases are shared with TRBD2. The CDR3 runs 17 residues. Looked up from germline, CDR1 is LGHDT and CDR2 is YNNKEL (reference sequence). V lost 7 bases, J lost 3 bases, and 11 bases stayed unmatched.